This T cell receptor (beta chain) came from a study of cytomegalovirus exposure and HLA in healthy donors. CDR3 length equals 16 residues. CDR1 is MNHNS, CDR2 SASEGT, per germline. Trimming cost V 2 bases and J 0 bases; bases outside gene matches: 3. Primers for the PCR totalled 60 Vbeta and 13 Jbeta. Measured with immunoSEQ multiplex PCR; TCRdb has only the in-frame clones, and not every one. The sample lists some 150,000 clones, 77% occurring once. The gene calls are TRBV6-1 and TRBJ2-3; 9 bases are a match to TRBD2. This TCR derives from a female donor in good health and CMV-seronegative. The specimen was PBMCs. As DNA, the CDR3 is TGTGCCAGCAGTGAAAGACTAGCGGCTAGCACAGATACGCAGTATTTT. Its protein product is CASSERLAASTDTQYF.